The source of this T cell receptor beta chain is a study of shared T cell receptors in the human thymus. The assay was immunoSEQ multiplex PCR, and TCRdb's table has in-frame clones only and misses some. The sample records about 610,000 clones, approximately 90% being singletons. The CDR3 spans 16 residues. The germline gives CDR1 MNHNS, CDR2 SASEGT. V lost 3 bases, J lost 1 base, and 13 bases lay in between. A further study also used this sample, focusing on human thymus T cells. This second study notes: Resected material from corrective heart surgery provided the thymus tissue analysed. Thymic and blood repertoires seemed to show skewed V and J gene use. There were highly overlapping thymic repertoires among unrelated individuals, as related research reported.

The V and J genes are TRBV6-1 and TRBJ2-4; the D gene is possibly TRBD2 (5 bases). The clonotype comes from a boy younger than two with a congenital heart defect. Sequenced input: thymocytes. Here the CDR3 reads CASSEPGMGAKNIQYF. The CDR3 DNA follows: TGTGCCAGCAGTGAGCCCGGGATGGGGGCCAAAAACATTCAGTACTTC.